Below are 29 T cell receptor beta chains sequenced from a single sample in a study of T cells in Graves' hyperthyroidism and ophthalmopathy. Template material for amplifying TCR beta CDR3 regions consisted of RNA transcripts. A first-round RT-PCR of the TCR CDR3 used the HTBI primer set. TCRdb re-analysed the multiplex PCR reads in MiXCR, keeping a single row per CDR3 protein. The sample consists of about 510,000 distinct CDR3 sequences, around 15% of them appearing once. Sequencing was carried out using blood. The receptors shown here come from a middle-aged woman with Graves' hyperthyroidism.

CDR3 sequence reads: CASSSILAGGRTYEQYF. CDR3 bases: TGTGCCAGCAGTTCGATTCTAGCGGGAGGACGGACCTACGAGCAGTACTTC. The chain links TRBV27 to TRBJ2-7; 11 positions match TRBD2. The CDR3 covers 17 residues. Germline V gene sequence: CDR1 MNHEY, CDR2 SMNVEV (reference sequence). The junction had 10 bases not matched to a gene; V was cut back by 4 bases and J by 2 bases.

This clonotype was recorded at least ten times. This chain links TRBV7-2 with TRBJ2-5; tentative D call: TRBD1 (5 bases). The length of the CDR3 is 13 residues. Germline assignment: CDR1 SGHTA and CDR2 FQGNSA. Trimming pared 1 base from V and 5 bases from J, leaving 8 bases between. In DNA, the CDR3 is TGTGCCAGCAGCTTAGACAGGACGGAGACCCAGTACTTC. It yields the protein CASSLDRTETQYF.

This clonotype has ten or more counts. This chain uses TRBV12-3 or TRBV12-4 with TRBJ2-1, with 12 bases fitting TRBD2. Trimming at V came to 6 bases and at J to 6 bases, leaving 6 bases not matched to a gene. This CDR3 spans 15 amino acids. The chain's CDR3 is CASRASGRAFNEQFF. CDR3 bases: TGTGCCAGCAGGGCTAGCGGGAGGGCCTTCAATGAGCAGTTCTTC.

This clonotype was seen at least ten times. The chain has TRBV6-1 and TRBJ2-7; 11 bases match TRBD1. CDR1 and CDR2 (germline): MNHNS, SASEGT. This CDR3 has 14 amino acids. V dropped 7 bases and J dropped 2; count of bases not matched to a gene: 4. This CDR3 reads CASNKGQGAYEQYF. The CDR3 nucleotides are TGTGCCAGCAATAAGGGACAGGGGGCCTACGAGCAGTACTTC.

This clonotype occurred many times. This chain's CDR3 is CASSPGPGTNEQYF. The CDR3 DNA sequence: TGTGCCAGCAGCCCGGGACCGGGGACCAACGAGCAGTACTTC. V and J are TRBV9 and TRBJ2-7, with D possibly called TRBD1 or TRBD2 (5 bases each). Looked up from germline, CDR1 is SGDLS and CDR2 is YYNGEE. V dropped 4 bases and J dropped 5 bases, with 16 bases sitting between them. The CDR3 covers 14 residues.

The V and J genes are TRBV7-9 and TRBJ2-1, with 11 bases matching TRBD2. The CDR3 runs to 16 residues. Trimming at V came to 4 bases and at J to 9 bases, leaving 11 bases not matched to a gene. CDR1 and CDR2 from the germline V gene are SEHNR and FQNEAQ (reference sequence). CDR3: CASSSVAGGPTAEQFF. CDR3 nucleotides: TGTGCCAGCAGCTCCGTAGCGGGAGGGCCTACGGCTGAGCAGTTCTTC.

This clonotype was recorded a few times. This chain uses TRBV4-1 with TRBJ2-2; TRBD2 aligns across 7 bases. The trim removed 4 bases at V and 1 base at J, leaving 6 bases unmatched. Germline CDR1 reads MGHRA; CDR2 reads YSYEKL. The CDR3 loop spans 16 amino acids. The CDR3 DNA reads TGCGCCAGCAGCCCGAAAGCTAGCGGGAACACCGGGGAGCTGTTTTTT. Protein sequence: CASSPKASGNTGELFF.

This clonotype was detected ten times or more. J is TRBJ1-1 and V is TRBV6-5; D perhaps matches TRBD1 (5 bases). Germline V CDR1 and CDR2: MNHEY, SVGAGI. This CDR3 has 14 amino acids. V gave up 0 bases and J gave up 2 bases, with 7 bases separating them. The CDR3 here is CASSYSRDNTEAFF. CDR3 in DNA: TGTGCCAGCAGTTACTCCAGGGATAACACTGAAGCTTTCTTT.

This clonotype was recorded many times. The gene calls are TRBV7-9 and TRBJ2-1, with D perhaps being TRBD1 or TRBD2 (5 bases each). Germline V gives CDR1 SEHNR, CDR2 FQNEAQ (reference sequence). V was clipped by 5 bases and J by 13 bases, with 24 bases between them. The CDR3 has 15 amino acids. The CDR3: CASSAGPGTAQGQFF. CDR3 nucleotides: TGTGCCAGCAGCGCTGGCCCCGGGACCGCACAAGGTCAGTTCTTC. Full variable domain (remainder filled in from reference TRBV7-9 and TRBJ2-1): DTGVSQNPRHKITKRGQNVTFRCDPISEHNRLYWYRQTLGQGPEFLTYFQNEAQLEKSRLLSDRFSAERPKGSFSTLEIQRTEQGDSAMYLCASSAGPGTAQGQFFGPGTRLTVL.

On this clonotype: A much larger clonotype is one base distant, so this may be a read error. This CDR3 reads CASGLTLAGASGLDTQYF. In nucleotides, the CDR3 is TGCGCCAGCGGCTTGACCCTAGCAGGGGCTAGCGGGTTAGATACGCAGTATTTT. This rearrangement joins TRBV5-1 to TRBJ2-3; 8 nucleotides align to TRBD2. Germline-derived CDR1 and CDR2 are SGHRS and YFSETQ. This CDR3 region has 18 residues.

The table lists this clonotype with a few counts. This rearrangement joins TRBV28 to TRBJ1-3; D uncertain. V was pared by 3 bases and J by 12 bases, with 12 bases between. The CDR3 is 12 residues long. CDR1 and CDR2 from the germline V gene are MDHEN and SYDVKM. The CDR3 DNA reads TGTGCCAGCAGTTTTCAAGGGTTGGGCATATATTTT. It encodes CASSFQGLGIYF.

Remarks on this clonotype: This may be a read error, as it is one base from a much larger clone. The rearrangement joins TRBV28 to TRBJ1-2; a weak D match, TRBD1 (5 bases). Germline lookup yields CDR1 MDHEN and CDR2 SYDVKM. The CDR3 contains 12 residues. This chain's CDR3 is CASNQGVYDYTF. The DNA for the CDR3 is TGTGCCAGCAATCAGGGCGTCTATGACTACACCTTC.

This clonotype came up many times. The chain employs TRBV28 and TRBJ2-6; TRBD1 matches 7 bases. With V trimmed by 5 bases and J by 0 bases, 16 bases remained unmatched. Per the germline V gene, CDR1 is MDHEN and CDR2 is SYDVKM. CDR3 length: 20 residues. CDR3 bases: TGTGCCAGCAGTCCCGACCCATATTGGGACAGACCCTCTGGGGCCAACGTCCTGACTTTC. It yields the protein CASSPDPYWDRPSGANVLTF.

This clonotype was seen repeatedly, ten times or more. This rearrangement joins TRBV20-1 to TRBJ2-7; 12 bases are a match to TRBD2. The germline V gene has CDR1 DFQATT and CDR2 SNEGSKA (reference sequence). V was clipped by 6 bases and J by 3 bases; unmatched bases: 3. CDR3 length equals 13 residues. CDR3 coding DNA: TGCAGTGCCCGGACTAGCGGGGTCTACGAGCAGTACTTC. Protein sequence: CSARTSGVYEQYF.

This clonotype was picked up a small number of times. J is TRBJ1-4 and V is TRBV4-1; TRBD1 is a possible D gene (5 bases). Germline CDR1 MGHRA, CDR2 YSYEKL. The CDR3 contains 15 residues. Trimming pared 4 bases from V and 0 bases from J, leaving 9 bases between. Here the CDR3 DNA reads TGCGCCAGCAGCCGAGACAGCCCAACTAATGAAAAACTGTTTTTT. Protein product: CASSRDSPTNEKLFF.

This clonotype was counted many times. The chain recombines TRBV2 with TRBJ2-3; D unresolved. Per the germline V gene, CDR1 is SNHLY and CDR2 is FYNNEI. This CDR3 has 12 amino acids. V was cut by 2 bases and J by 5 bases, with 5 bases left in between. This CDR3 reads CASSEWVDTQYF. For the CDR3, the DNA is TGTGCCAGCAGTGAATGGGTAGATACGCAGTATTTT.

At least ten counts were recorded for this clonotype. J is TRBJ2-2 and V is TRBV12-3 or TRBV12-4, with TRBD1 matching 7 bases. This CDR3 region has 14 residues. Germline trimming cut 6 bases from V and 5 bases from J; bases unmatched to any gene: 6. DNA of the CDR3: TGTGCCAGCAGGTGGACAGGAAGGACCGGGGAGCTGTTTTTT. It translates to CASRWTGRTGELFF.

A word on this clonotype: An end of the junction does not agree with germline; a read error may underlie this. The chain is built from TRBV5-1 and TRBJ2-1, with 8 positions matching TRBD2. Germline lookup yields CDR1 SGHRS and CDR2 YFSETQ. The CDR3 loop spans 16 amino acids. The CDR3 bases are TGCGCCAGCAGCTTAAAGGATGCGGGAGGCCTCAATGAGCGGTTCTTC. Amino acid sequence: CASSLKDAGGLNERFF. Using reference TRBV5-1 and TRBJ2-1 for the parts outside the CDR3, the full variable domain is KAGVTQTPRYLIKTRGQQVTLSCSPISGHRSVSWYQQTPGQGLQFLFEYFSETQRNKGNFPGRFSGRQFSNSRSEMNVSTLELGDSALYLCASSLKDAGGLNERFFGPGTRLTVL.

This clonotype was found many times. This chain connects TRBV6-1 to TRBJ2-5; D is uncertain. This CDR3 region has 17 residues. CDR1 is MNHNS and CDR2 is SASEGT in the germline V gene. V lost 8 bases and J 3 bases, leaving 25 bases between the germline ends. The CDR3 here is CASRKKSSGQLEETQYF. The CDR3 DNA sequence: TGTGCCAGCCGTAAAAAAAGCTCCGGCCAGCTGGAAGAGACCCAGTACTTC.

In DNA, the CDR3 is TGTGCCAGCCGGAGGACTAGCGGATACACAGATACGCAGTATTTT. It is translated as CASRRTSGYTDTQYF. The chain is built from TRBV27 and TRBJ2-3; the match to TRBD2 covers 10 bases. Germline V gene sequence: CDR1 MNHEY, CDR2 SMNVEV (reference sequence). This CDR3 is built from 15 residues. Trimming took 8 bases from V and 2 from J; bases not matched to a gene: 7.

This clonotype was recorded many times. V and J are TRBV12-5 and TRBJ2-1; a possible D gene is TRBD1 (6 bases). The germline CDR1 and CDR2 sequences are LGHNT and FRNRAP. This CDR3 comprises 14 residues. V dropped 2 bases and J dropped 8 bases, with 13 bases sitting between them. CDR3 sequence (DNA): TGTGCTAGTGGTTTGAGAACGCACAGGGATGAGCAGTTCTTC. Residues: CASGLRTHRDEQFF.

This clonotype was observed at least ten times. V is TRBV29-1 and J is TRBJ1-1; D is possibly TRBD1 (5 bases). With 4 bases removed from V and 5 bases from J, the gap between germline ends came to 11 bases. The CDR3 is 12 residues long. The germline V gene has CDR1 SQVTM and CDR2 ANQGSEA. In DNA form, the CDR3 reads TGCAGCGTTGGGGTGGGGGGAACTGAAGCTTTCTTT. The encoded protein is CSVGVGGTEAFF.

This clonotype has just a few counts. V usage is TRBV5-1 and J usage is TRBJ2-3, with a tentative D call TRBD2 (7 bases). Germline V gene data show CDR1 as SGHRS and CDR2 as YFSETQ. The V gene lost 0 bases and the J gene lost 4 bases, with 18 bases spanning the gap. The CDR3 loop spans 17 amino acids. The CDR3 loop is CASSLGAGGPGADTQYF. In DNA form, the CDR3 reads TGCGCCAGCAGCTTGGGCGCCGGGGGGCCCGGCGCAGATACGCAGTATTTT.

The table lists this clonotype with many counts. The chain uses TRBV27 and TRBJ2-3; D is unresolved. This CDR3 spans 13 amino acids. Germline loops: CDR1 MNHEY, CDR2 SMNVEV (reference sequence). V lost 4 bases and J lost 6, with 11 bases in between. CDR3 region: CASSSLMPDTQYF. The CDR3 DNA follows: TGTGCCAGCAGTTCCCTTATGCCGGATACGCAGTATTTT.

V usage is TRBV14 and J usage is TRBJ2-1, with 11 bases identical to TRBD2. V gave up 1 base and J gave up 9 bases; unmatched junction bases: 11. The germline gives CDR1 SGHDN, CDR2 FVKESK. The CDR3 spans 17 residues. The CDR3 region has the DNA TGTGCCAGCAGCCAAGTCTGTTTGCTAGCGGGGGGATGTGAGCAGTTCTTC. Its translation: CASSQVCLLAGGCEQFF.

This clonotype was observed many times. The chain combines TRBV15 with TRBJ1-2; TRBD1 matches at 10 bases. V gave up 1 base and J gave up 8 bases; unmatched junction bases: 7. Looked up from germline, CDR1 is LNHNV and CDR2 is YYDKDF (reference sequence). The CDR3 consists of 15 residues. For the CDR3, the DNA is TGTGCCACCAGCAGAGGAGACAGGGGGCTGCGGGGCTACACCTTC. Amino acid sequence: CATSRGDRGLRGYTF.

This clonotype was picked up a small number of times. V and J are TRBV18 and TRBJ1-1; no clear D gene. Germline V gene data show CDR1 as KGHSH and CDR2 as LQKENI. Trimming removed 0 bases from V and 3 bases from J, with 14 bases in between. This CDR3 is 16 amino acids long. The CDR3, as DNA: TGTGCCAGCTCACCACCGTCGGGGTCCGTAGACACTGAAGCTTTCTTT. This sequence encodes CASSPPSGSVDTEAFF.

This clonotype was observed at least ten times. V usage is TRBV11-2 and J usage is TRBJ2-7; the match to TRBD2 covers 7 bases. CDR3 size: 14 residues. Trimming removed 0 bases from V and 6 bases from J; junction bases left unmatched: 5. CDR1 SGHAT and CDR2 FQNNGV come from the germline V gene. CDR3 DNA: TGTGCCAGCAGCTTAGACAGGGAGGGCGTCGAGCAGTACTTC. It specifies CASSLDREGVEQYF.

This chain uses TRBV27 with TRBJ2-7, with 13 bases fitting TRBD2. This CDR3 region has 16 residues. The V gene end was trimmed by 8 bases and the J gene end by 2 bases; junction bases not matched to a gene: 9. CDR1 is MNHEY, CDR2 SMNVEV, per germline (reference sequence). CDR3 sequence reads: CASRRTSGSRTYEQYF. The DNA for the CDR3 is TGTGCCAGCCGGAGGACTAGCGGGAGTCGAACCTACGAGCAGTACTTC.